A single sample gave rise to the 5 T cell receptor beta chains below, sequenced in a study of cytomegalovirus exposure and HLA in healthy donors (dated by TCRdb to the late 2010s). Library preparation employed the immunoSEQ multiplex PCR assay. For the multiplex PCR, a mixture combining 60 forward primers for TCR Vbeta segments and 13 reverse primers for TCR Jbeta segments was used. This immuneACCESS table, as held by TCRdb, lists in-frame sequences with V and J called but not all clones. Of the missing ones, under half trace to an unresolved V gene in checked studies; the others have no known cause. For this sample there are more than 150,000 clones; 80% appear just once. Jointly, the top ten make up 1.5% to 2% of the sample. Sample: PBMCs. All receptors derive from a woman under 40 in good health and CMV-seronegative.

This sequence joins TRBV7-2 and TRBJ2-3; D might be TRBD1 (5 bases). Trimming removed 3 bases at V and 0 bases at J, with 10 bases between. The CDR3 runs to 15 residues. Germline values: CDR1 SGHTA, CDR2 FQGNSA. CDR3 DNA: TGTGCCAGCAGCTTCGGACGACAGAGCACAGATACGCAGTATTTT. Translating gives CASSFGRQSTDTQYF.

This clone was detected only once. The chain employs TRBV30 and TRBJ1-4; D not certain. Trimming took off 2 bases at V and 4 bases at J, with 20 bases between the two ends. This CDR3 is 17 amino acids long. CDR1 is GTSNPN and CDR2 is SVGIG in the germline V gene (reference sequence). The CDR3 DNA follows: TGTGCCTGGAGTTTCCCCACGCGGGCGACGGATAATGAAAAACTGTTTTTT. This sequence encodes CAWSFPTRATDNEKLFF. The full variable domain, its missing parts supplied by reference TRBV30 and TRBJ1-4, is SQTIHQWPATLVQPVGSPLSLECTVEGTSNPNLYWYRQAAGRGLQLLFYSVGIGQISSEVPQNLSASRPQDRQFILSSKKLLLSDSGFYLCAWSFPTRATDNEKLFFGSGTQLSVL.

Of note for this clone: Other DNA sequences in this sample translate to the same CDR3. V and J are TRBV18 and TRBJ1-2; tentatively, D is TRBD1 (6 bases). With 3 bases removed from V and 2 bases from J, the gap between germline ends came to 7 bases. This CDR3 is built from 13 residues. Germline-derived CDR1 and CDR2 are KGHSH and LQKENI. Here the CDR3 reads CASSPGQNYGYTF. CDR3 sequence (DNA): TGTGCCAGCTCACCTGGACAGAACTATGGCTACACCTTC.

The genes are TRBV6-5 and TRBJ1-1; D is undetermined. V dropped 6 bases and J dropped 4 bases, with 9 bases sitting between them. Germline V gene data show CDR1 as MNHEY and CDR2 as SVGAGI. CDR3 length: 12 residues. The CDR3 loop reads CASRAEATEAFF. DNA of the CDR3: TGTGCCAGCAGGGCAGAGGCCACTGAAGCTTTCTTT.

This sequence joins TRBV18 and TRBJ1-5, with D tentatively TRBD1 (6 bases). The V and J ends lost 4 bases and 3 bases respectively, with 10 bases between them. Germline V gene sequence: CDR1 KGHSH, CDR2 LQKENI. The CDR3 runs to 14 residues. The CDR3 DNA is TGTGCCAGCTCACTAGACAGGAACAATCAGCCCCAGCATTTT. It specifies CASSLDRNNQPQHF. The full variable domain, with the rest looked up from reference TRBV18 and TRBJ1-5, is NAGVMQNPRHLVRRRGQEARLRCSPMKGHSHVYWYRQLPEEGLKFMVYLQKENIIDESGMPKERFSAEFPKEGPSILRIQQVVRGDSAAYFCASSLDRNNQPQHFGDGTRLSIL.